The 26 T cell receptor beta chains below all came from one sample that was sequenced in a study of regulatory T cells in long-lasting Graves disease. In building TCR beta libraries, iRepertoire HTBI primers were used together with Arm-PCR of CDR3 regions. TCRdb recomputed calls from the multiplex PCR reads with MiXCR, one row per CDR3 protein. The profile shows around 470,000 distinct CDR3 sequences, roughly 15% of them singletons. Sample time point: newly diagnosed GD, antithyroid drugs for less than 3 months. Generation of the TCR library employed RNA extracted from PBMCs. This sample was shared with a second study, whose subject was T cells in Graves' hyperthyroidism and ophthalmopathy.

The sample was peripheral blood mononuclear cells (PBMCs), taken at new diagnosis, from a patient treated with antithyroid drugs. The origin of the receptors is a woman between 45 and 65 years old with Graves disease.

For the CDR3, the DNA is TGTGCCAGCAGCCAAGCGTGGGAGGGCCTAGGTGAAAAACTGTTTTTT. Translating it yields CASSQAWEGLGEKLFF. This chain uses TRBV3-1 with TRBJ1-4; D gene unclear. The V end lost 1 base, the J end lost 7 bases, and 16 bases lay between the germline ends. The CDR3 length is 16 residues. CDR1 LGHDT and CDR2 YNNKEL come from the germline V gene (reference sequence).

There are many counts of this clonotype. The chain employs TRBV5-1 and TRBJ2-1; D possibly corresponds to TRBD1 (7 bases). The CDR3 runs to 16 residues. Per germline, CDR1 SGHRS and CDR2 YFSETQ. V lost 0 bases and J lost 11, with 21 bases in between. CDR3 bases: TGCGCCAGCAGCTTGGCCGGTGAACCAGGGGGGCTGCAGCAGTTCTTC. Amino acid sequence: CASSLAGEPGGLQQFF.

This clonotype showed up just a few times. The V gene is TRBV10-3, the J gene TRBJ1-1, with no clear D. V lost 6 bases to trimming and J lost 0 bases, with 11 bases between them. The CDR3 is made up of 14 amino acids. Looked up from germline, CDR1 is ENHRY and CDR2 is SYGVKD. The CDR3 coding sequence is TGTGCCATCAGGACCCTCGAGGTGAACACTGAAGCTTTCTTT. Protein sequence: CAIRTLEVNTEAFF.

There are many counts of this clonotype. The rearrangement joins TRBV20-1 to TRBJ2-1, with 7 bases matching TRBD1. Germline V gene sequence: CDR1 DFQATT, CDR2 SNEGSKA (reference sequence). The CDR3 spans 16 residues. V trimming: 3 bases; J trimming: 2 bases; junction bases outside the gene matches: 10. The CDR3 DNA sequence: TGCAGTGCTAGGGCCGCGGACAGGCTGACCTACAATGAGCAGTTCTTC. Its translation: CSARAADRLTYNEQFF.

The rearrangement joins TRBV10-3 to TRBJ1-1; D remains unclear. V was pared by 1 base and J by 11 bases, with 17 bases between. The CDR3 consists of 14 residues. The V gene's germline CDR1 is ENHRY and CDR2 SYGVKD. The chain's CDR3 is CAISEFTQTGGAFF. CDR3 DNA: TGTGCCATCAGTGAGTTTACACAGACCGGAGGTGCTTTCTTT.

This clonotype was seen repeatedly, ten times or more. The rearrangement joins TRBV20-1 to TRBJ1-1; D remains unclear. The CDR3 length is 12 residues. Germline CDR1 reads DFQATT; CDR2 reads SNEGSKA (reference sequence). Trimming shortened V by 5 bases and J by 1 base, and 8 bases separated the two germline ends. The CDR3 DNA follows: TGCAGTGCTGTTAAGGGGAACACTGAAGCTTTCTTT. This encodes CSAVKGNTEAFF.

This clonotype appeared many times. The rearrangement joins TRBV19 to TRBJ1-1; weak D call: TRBD1 (5 bases). This CDR3 has 14 amino acids. The germline gives CDR1 LNHDA, CDR2 SQIVND (reference sequence). The V and J ends lost 6 bases and 1 base respectively, with 12 bases between them. CDR3 residues: CASSIPGWNTEAFF. The CDR3 region has the DNA TGTGCCAGTAGCATCCCAGGGTGGAACACTGAAGCTTTCTTT.

This clonotype was counted only a few times. The chain couples TRBV4-1 to TRBJ2-1, with 9 positions matching TRBD1. Germline-derived CDR1 and CDR2 are MGHRA and YSYEKL. After removal of 4 bases from V and 4 bases from J, the junction contained 14 bases not matched to a gene. CDR3 size: 18 residues. Here the CDR3 DNA reads TGCGCCAGCAGCCTCCGCAGTGTCCCGGGACAGGGATACAATGAGCAGTTCTTC. It yields the protein CASSLRSVPGQGYNEQFF.

This clonotype has only a few counts. J is TRBJ2-3 and V is TRBV7-8; D is possibly TRBD1 (6 bases). The CDR3 length is 16 residues. V lost 4 bases and J lost 1, with 15 bases in between. Germline-derived CDR1 and CDR2 are SGHVS and FQNEAQ. The CDR3 here is CASSSPDRQGTDTQYF. CDR3 DNA sequence: TGTGCCAGCAGCTCCCCAGACCGACAGGGCACAGATACGCAGTATTTT.

On this clonotype: This sequence may be a read error, since a much larger clone differs from it by one base. Because the CDR3 is missing its conserved closing phenylalanine or tryptophan, this is likely a read error. The chain is built from TRBV7-2 and TRBJ1-2; 7 nucleotides align to TRBD1. After removal of 2 bases from V and 7 bases from J, the junction contained 4 bases not matched to a gene. In germline, CDR1 is SGHTA, CDR2 FQGNSA. The CDR3 covers 13 residues. The CDR3 nucleotides are TGTGCCAGCAGCTTAAATGACAGGGTTGGCTACACCTGC. It codes for CASSLNDRVGYTC.

This sequence joins TRBV18 and TRBJ2-7; 13 bases match TRBD2. The CDR3 totals 17 residues. CDR1 and CDR2 (germline): KGHSH, LQKENI. J was trimmed by 3 bases and V by 1 base; bases with no gene match: 6. The CDR3 is CASSPQTTSGRGYEQYF. The CDR3, as DNA: TGTGCCAGCTCACCACAAACTACTAGCGGGAGGGGCTACGAGCAGTACTTC.

Many counts were recorded for this clonotype. This chain joins TRBV2 and TRBJ2-7, with 8 bases that match TRBD1. Looked up from germline, CDR1 is SNHLY and CDR2 is FYNNEI. The V segment lost 6 bases and the J segment 4 bases; nucleotides outside the gene matches: 8. The CDR3 contains 14 residues. The CDR3 DNA follows: TGTGCCAGCAGAGAAATGGGACAGGTTTACGAGCAGTACTTC. This translates into CASREMGQVYEQYF.

A few counts support this clonotype. This rearrangement joins TRBV19 to TRBJ1-2, with 7 bases fitting TRBD1. The CDR3 is 14 residues long. J was trimmed by 5 bases and V by 4 bases; bases with no gene match: 7. Per the germline V gene, CDR1 is LNHDA and CDR2 is SQIVND (reference sequence). CDR3 sequence (DNA): TGTGCCAGTAGTACCGGACAGGAGGCGTATGGCTACACCTTC. Translation gives CASSTGQEAYGYTF.

This clonotype turned up a few times. The chain carries TRBV28 and TRBJ2-7; 7 nucleotides agree with TRBD1. Germline CDR1 and CDR2: MDHEN and SYDVKM. The CDR3 sequence is 15 residues long. V lost 6 bases to trimming and J lost 0 bases; unmatched junction nucleotides: 8. CDR3 nucleotide sequence: TGTGCCAGCAGCAACGGACAGGACGGCTCCTACGAGCAGTACTTC. Encoded protein: CASSNGQDGSYEQYF.

The sample holds many counts of this clonotype. This chain connects TRBV27 to TRBJ2-7, with TRBD2 matching over 9 bases. The CDR3 runs 14 residues. With V trimmed by 6 bases and J by 1 base, 4 bases remained unmatched. CDR1 and CDR2 (germline): MNHEY, SMNVEV (reference sequence). CDR3: CASRLGLASYEQYF. The CDR3 DNA sequence: TGTGCCAGCAGACTAGGACTAGCGTCCTACGAGCAGTACTTC.

The chain combines TRBV5-5 with TRBJ2-6; no clear D gene. Germline CDR1 SGHKS, CDR2 YYEKEE (reference sequence). V lost 1 base to trimming and J lost 1 base, with 6 bases between them. The CDR3 has 15 amino acids. CDR3 bases: TGTGCCAGCAGCTTGCCCCCATCTGGGGCCAACGTCCTGACTTTC. Encoded protein: CASSLPPSGANVLTF.

This clonotype was seen many times. V gene TRBV7-8 combines with J gene TRBJ2-7, with D possibly TRBD2 on 6 matching bases. Germline V lookup: CDR1 SGHVS, CDR2 FQNEAQ. The CDR3 loop spans 15 amino acids. Trimming cost V 5 bases and J 1 base, with 15 bases left between them. The CDR3 spells CASSPRQSGSYEQYF. In DNA, the CDR3 is TGTGCCAGCAGCCCTCGTCAGAGCGGGTCCTACGAGCAGTACTTC.

Ten or more counts support this clonotype. The gene calls are TRBV28 and TRBJ2-1; D is ambiguous. This CDR3 has 13 amino acids. Trimming cost V 6 bases and J 9 bases, with 15 bases left between them. The germline CDR1 and CDR2 sequences are MDHEN and SYDVKM. Written as DNA, the CDR3 is TGTGCCAGCAGCTTAAGGCTACGCGGTGAGCAGTTCTTC. Encoded protein: CASSLRLRGEQFF.

This chain uses TRBV11-2 with TRBJ2-1; either TRBD1 or TRBD2 may supply D (6 bases each). The J call may not be correct, given that the DNA end is closer to TRBJ2-7. The CDR3 spans 14 residues. The V gene's germline CDR1 is SGHAT and CDR2 FQNNGV. DNA of the CDR3: TGTGCCAGCAGCTTAGGGGGGGCCTACAATGAGCAGTACTTC. This codes for CASSLGGAYNEQYF.

This clonotype has a count of ten or more. This chain's CDR3 is CAGETPNTEAFF. The CDR3 coding sequence is TGTGCTGGCGAGACACCGAACACTGAAGCTTTCTTT. The chain uses TRBV30 and TRBJ1-1, with D unresolved. The CDR3 has 12 amino acids. Germline V gene data show CDR1 as GTSNPN and CDR2 as SVGIG (reference sequence).

The V gene is TRBV19, the J gene TRBJ2-6, with D possibly matching TRBD1 (5 bases). Between the trimmed V and J ends, which lost 8 bases and 0 bases, there was a span of 8 bases. Germline V gene lookup returns CDR1 LNHDA and CDR2 SQIVND (reference sequence). This CDR3 has 14 amino acids. The CDR3 coding sequence is TGTGCCAGTTCAGGGTTCTCTGGGGCCAACGTCCTGACTTTC. It specifies CASSGFSGANVLTF.

There are many counts of this clonotype. J is TRBJ2-3 and V is TRBV2; D unclear. Germline-derived CDR1 and CDR2 are SNHLY and FYNNEI. The CDR3 totals 13 residues. V shed 4 bases and J shed 2 bases, with 7 bases lying between them. The CDR3 sequence is CASSAGYTDTQYF. CDR3 DNA sequence: TGTGCCAGCAGTGCTGGTTACACAGATACGCAGTATTTT.

V usage is TRBV28 and J usage is TRBJ1-5; the match to TRBD1 covers 9 bases. CDR1 MDHEN and CDR2 SYDVKM come from the germline V gene. J gave up 3 bases and V 0 bases, and 6 bases lay outside the gene matches. CDR3 length equals 17 residues. CDR3 protein: CASSLWDRGLSNQPQHF. CDR3 coding DNA: TGTGCCAGCAGTTTATGGGACAGGGGTCTCTCCAATCAGCCCCAGCATTTT.

This clonotype was recorded at least ten times. The chain carries TRBV5-1 and TRBJ1-1; tentative D call: TRBD1 (5 bases). The CDR3 extends over 16 amino acids. V was cut by 4 bases and J by 0 bases, with 16 bases left in between. Germline V CDR1 and CDR2: SGHRS, YFSETQ. CDR3 loop: CASSPYRSTVNTEAFF. The CDR3 nucleotides read TGCGCCAGCAGCCCATACCGATCGACAGTGAACACTGAAGCTTTCTTT.

The chain uses TRBV28 and TRBJ2-1; 13 nucleotides line up with TRBD2. Per the germline V gene, CDR1 is MDHEN and CDR2 is SYDVKM. This CDR3 region has 17 residues. J was trimmed by 6 bases and V by 6 bases; bases with no gene match: 11. CDR3 sequence reads: CASSLYPRTSGSNEQFF. Here the CDR3 DNA reads TGTGCCAGCAGCCTATACCCCAGGACTAGCGGGAGCAATGAGCAGTTCTTC.

Ten or more counts support this clonotype. This chain links TRBV9 with TRBJ1-1; D unresolved. The CDR3 spans 13 residues. Deletions cut 4 bases from V and 1 base from J, with 8 bases between. The germline gives CDR1 SGDLS, CDR2 YYNGEE. The CDR3, as DNA: TGTGCCAGCAGCCTCCAACAGAACACTGAAGCTTTCTTT. As protein: CASSLQQNTEAFF.